One TCR beta chain is described in this entry. Its target is not known. The data derive from a study of cytomegalovirus exposure and HLA in healthy donors. Points from the study as a whole: A classifier reportedly called cytomegalovirus status with high sensitivity and specificity. Rare TCR sequences dominated, though some public TCRs recurred in many donors. The study labeled about 160 TCR beta chains cytomegalovirus-associated.

Sequencing used immunoSEQ multiplex PCR; TCRdb keeps in-frame clones, though not all of them. The repertoire holds 200,000 to 250,000 clones, with approximately 90% as singletons. CDR1 SGHNT and CDR2 YENEEA come from the germline V gene. V shed 5 bases, J shed 1 base, and the junction held 5 bases outside the gene matches. CDR3 length equals 16 residues. The sequence was obtained from a woman aged 18-30 years in good health and CMV-seronegative. Sequenced material: PBMCs. The chain has TRBV11-3 and TRBJ2-3, with 11 bases fitting TRBD2. The CDR3: CASSPQTSGGTDTQYF. CDR3 bases: TGTGCCAGCAGCCCCCAGACTAGCGGGGGCACAGATACGCAGTATTTT.